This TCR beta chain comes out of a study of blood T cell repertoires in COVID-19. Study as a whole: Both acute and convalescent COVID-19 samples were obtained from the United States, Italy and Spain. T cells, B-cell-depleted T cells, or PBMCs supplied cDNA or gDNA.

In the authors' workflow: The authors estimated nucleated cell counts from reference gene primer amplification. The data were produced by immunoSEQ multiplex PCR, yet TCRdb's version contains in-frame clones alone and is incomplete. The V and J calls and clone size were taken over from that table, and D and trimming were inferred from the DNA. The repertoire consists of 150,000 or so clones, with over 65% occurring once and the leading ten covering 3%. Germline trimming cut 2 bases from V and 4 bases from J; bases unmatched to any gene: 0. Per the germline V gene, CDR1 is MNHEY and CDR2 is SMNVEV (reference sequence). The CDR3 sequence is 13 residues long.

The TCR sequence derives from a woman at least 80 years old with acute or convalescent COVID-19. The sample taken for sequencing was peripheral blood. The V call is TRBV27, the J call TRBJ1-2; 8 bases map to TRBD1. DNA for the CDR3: TGTGCCAGCAGTTTAGACAGGGGCTATGGCTACACCTTC. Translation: CASSLDRGYGYTF.